This TCR beta chain was found in a study of T-cell memory formation after mild COVID-19 (dated by TCRdb to the early 2020s). A note on the overall study: TCR sequence clusters from the two donors were largely donor specific. T-cell clones expanding and contracting after mild COVID-19 in a couple of donors were tracked by longitudinal TCRalpha and TCRbeta repertoire sequencing. The cohort comprised two young, previously healthy adult volunteers, one female and one male.

Of note for this clonotype: Its antigen has not been determined. The CDR3 does not close with the conserved phenylalanine or tryptophan, likely indicating a read error.

Overall study outcomes, separate from this receptor: Clones contracting from day 15 to 85 had balanced CD4/CD8 phenotypes, while a second wave expanding from day 15 to 37 was biased towards CD4+. The study included only a couple of mild cases, and larger cohorts that include severe cases with pre-infection samples were judged to be necessary. Some responding clones were found in pre-infection memory, which suggests that pre-existing cross-reactive memory T cells took part in the SARS-CoV-2 response. Whether the second-wave clones peaking on day 37 were SARS-CoV-2 specific was not confirmed. Contracting CD4+ clones were located mainly in the CM and EM memory subsets, whereas CD8+ clones were found to be enriched in EMRA.

PBMCs were isolated by Ficoll-Paque density gradient centrifugation. V is shortened by 4 bases, J by 4 bases, and the region joining them spans 16 bases. The CDR3 sequence runs 15 residues, both termini included. Only CDR3 DNA is held: 45 bases, read in frame from base 1. This sample was sequenced with an Illumina NovaSeq 6000. cDNA libraries for TCRalpha and TCRbeta were prepared by 5'RACE using constant-segment primers, with sample barcodes and unique molecular identifiers added. RNA was extracted from every sample with Trizol reagent. Libraries were amplified in two PCR steps, with a second sample barcode and Illumina TruSeq adapters added in the second step. Libraries were sequenced on an Illumina NovaSeq with 2 x 150 bp paired-end reads. The authors processed their data as follows. Reads were demultiplexed and collapsed into UMI-guided consensus sequences with migec v1.2.7. Using mixcr v2.1.11, UMI consensuses were aligned to TRA and TRB V and J templates and then assembled into clonotypes. Clonotypes were classified as expanded or contracted when called significant by both edgeR and NoisET, with noise models trained on biological replicates. For edgeR calls, a false discovery rate-adjusted p below 0.01 and a log2 fold-change threshold of 1 were applied. As an exploratory analysis of dynamics, PCA with hierarchical clustering was applied to max-normalized trajectories of the 1000 most abundant clonotypes. The CD4 or CD8 phenotype of responding clones was assigned using the separately sequenced CD4+ and CD8+ repertoires. TCRdb trimmed public reads at Q25 via fastp, called clones via MiXCR and kept in-frame beta chains. Rows matching on CDR3 protein sequence are summarized as one entry with the most common DNA and genes. TCRdb, rather than the study authors, made the V and J calls. In all, the sample holds 300,000 to 350,000 distinct CDR3 sequences, and roughly an eighth of those were seen once. 20% to 25% of the sample goes to the ten largest clones.

The V and J genes are TRBV12-3 or TRBV12-4 and TRBJ1-2, with a weak D call of TRBD1 (5 bases match). Sequencing was carried out using PBMCs or a T cell subset sorted from them (not recorded which). The sequence was obtained from a man between 18 and 35 years old who had mild COVID-19 (a few samples of this study predate the infection). The sample titles of this study are shuffled in the database, so cell type and time point are left out; the donor was told from shared clones. Read as DNA, the sequence is TGTGCCAGCAGTTCGGGGGGATTGATCATCTATGGCTACACCCTC. Its product reads: CASSSGGLIIYGYTL.